The rows below give T cell receptor beta chains drawn from one sample of a study of shared clonotypes between healthy human individuals. Clones were read by immunoSEQ multiplex PCR, and TCRdb kept only the in-frame ones, dropping some. The data show over 850,000 clones, around 82% seen once. The sample was memory CD4+ T cells from PBMCs. These receptors all stem from a young man in good health. Some clones in this sample may be carry-over from other donors' samples. CDR3s include the opening cysteine and the closing phenylalanine or tryptophan. A D gene is named only where the DNA matches it firmly. Not every row has a clone size; where given, it reads once, few, many or a size class.

>TRBD1|NA|TRBV11-2|TRBJ1-5
CASSLSGTGGQPQHF
TGTGCCAGCAGCTTATCGGGGACAGGGGGCCAGCCCCAGCATTTT
>NA|NA|TRBV18|TRBJ2-1
CASSRSTEGQFF
TGTGCCAGCTCACGTTCGACAGAAGGGCAGTTCTTC
>NA|NA|TRBV19|TRBJ2-2
CASSYRPMNTGELFF
TGTGCCAGTAGTTACAGACCTATGAACACCGGGGAGCTGTTTTTT
>NA|few|TRBV7-2|TRBJ1-2
CASSLLGYGYTF
TGTGCCAGCAGCTTATTGGGTTATGGCTACACCTTC
>NA|once|TRBV5-8|TRBJ2-3
CASSLESPPGTDTQYF
TGTGCCAGCAGCTTGGAGTCACCACCCGGCACAGATACGCAGTATTTT
>NA|NA|TRBV5-1|TRBJ1-4
CASRTGEAGEKLFF
TGCGCCAGCAGAACAGGAGAAGCGGGGGAAAAACTGTTTTTT
>NA|NA|TRBV5-4|TRBJ2-5
CASSLDHRQETQYF
TGTGCCAGCAGCTTGGACCACCGTCAAGAGACCCAGTACTTC
>TRBD1|NA|TRBV7-3|TRBJ2-5
CASSLPGQGQETQYF
TGTGCCAGCAGCTTACCAGGACAGGGACAAGAGACCCAGTACTTC
>TRBD2|NA|TRBV11-2|TRBJ2-5
CASSPSGGRAGETQYF
TGTGCCAGCAGCCCCAGTGGCGGGAGGGCCGGGGAGACCCAGTACTTC
>NA|NA|TRBV29-1|TRBJ1-1
CSATYPNTEAFF
TGCAGCGCGACTTATCCGAACACTGAAGCTTTCTTT
>NA|NA|TRBV27|TRBJ1-5
CASSLGSDQPQHF
TGTGCCAGCAGTCTGGGGTCCGATCAGCCCCAGCATTTT
>NA|NA|TRBV7-2|TRBJ2-5
CASSLIIAQRETQYF
TGTGCCAGCAGCTTAATAATTGCCCAGCGGGAGACCCAGTACTTC
>NA|NA|TRBV19|TRBJ2-2
CASSARGGANTGELFF
TGTGCCAGTAGCGCTCGTGGCGGCGCGAACACCGGGGAGCTGTTTTTT
>TRBD2|once|TRBV11-2|TRBJ2-2
CASSSLAGGAGELFF
TGTGCCAGCAGCTCCCTAGCGGGAGGTGCCGGGGAGCTGTTTTTT
>NA|NA|TRBV6-5|TRBJ2-1
CASSPTPDSDNEQFF
TGTGCCAGCAGCCCGACACCGGACAGTGACAATGAGCAGTTCTTC
>NA|once|TRBV29-1|TRBJ2-2
CSVELPRGTGELFF
TGCAGCGTTGAGCTTCCCAGAGGCACCGGGGAGCTGTTTTTT
>TRBD2|NA|TRBV15|TRBJ2-1
CATSRRLAGSYNEQFF
TGTGCCACCAGCAGAAGACTAGCGGGGTCCTACAATGAGCAGTTCTTC
>NA|NA|TRBV6-1|TRBJ1-3
CASSVRQATFSGNTIYF
TGTGCCAGCAGTGTTCGACAGGCGACATTCTCTGGAAACACCATATATTTT
>TRBD2|NA|TRBV19|TRBJ2-7
CASSILAGGGYEQYF
TGTGCCAGTAGTATACTAGCGGGAGGAGGTTACGAGCAGTACTTC
>NA|many|TRBV6-1|TRBJ1-4
CASSLTTGFNEKLFF
TGTGCCAGCAGTCTTACCACAGGATTTAATGAAAAACTGTTTTTT
>NA|NA|TRBV9|TRBJ2-3
CASSVAWRTDDTDTQYF
TGTGCCAGCAGCGTAGCCTGGCGGACGGATGACACAGATACGCAGTATTTT
>NA|once|TRBV18|TRBJ1-2
CASSPTQGRDGYTF
TGTGCCAGCTCACCAACGCAGGGGAGGGATGGCTACACCTTC
>NA|NA|TRBV2|TRBJ1-4
CASPRAFGEKLFF
TGTGCCAGCCCGCGGGCTTTCGGAGAAAAACTGTTTTTT